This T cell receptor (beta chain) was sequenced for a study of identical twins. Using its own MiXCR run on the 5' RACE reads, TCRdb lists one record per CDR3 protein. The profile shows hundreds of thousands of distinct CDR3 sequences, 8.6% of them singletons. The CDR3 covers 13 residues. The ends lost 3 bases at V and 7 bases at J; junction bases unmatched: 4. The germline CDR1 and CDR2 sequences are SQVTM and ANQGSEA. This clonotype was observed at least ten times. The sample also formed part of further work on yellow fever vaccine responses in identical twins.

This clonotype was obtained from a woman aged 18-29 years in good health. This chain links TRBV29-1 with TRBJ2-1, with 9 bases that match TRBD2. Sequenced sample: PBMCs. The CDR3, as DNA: TGCAGCGTTGATACTAGCGGGTCAAATGAGCAGTTCTTC. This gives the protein CSVDTSGSNEQFF.